These T cell receptor beta chains were read from a single sample in a study of brain T cells in children with intractable seizures. Generated by immunoSEQ multiplex PCR, the TCRdb table keeps only in-frame clones and is missing some. The sample includes about 350,000 clones, 85% to 95% seen only once; the top ten take 5.7%. Here the sequenced sample was peripheral blood, taken 5 to 6 months after surgery. These TCRs come from a boy younger than two with tuberous sclerosis and intractable seizures. Both conserved end residues are trimmed from each CDR3.

V gene	CDR3 protein
TRBV6-5	ASSYSVGTNEKLF
TRBV6-5	ASSYSTISGNTIY
TRBV13	ASSLGGTGVGEQY
TRBV13	ASSLGTNYGYT
TRBV10-3	AISGATSSETQY
TRBV3-1/TRBV3-2	ASSQDIGGRANTEAF
TRBV5-6	ASSGSLETQY
TRBV6-5	AGLEEGWGTDTQY
TRBV6-5	ASRDLQEKLF
TRBV7-9	ASSLITGTDTQY
TRBV5-6	ASSLWAGVPYEQY
TRBV6-5	ASITGSSGNTIY
TRBV3-1/TRBV3-2	ASSQDRLYGYT
TRBV7-9	ASSLVPDPTGELF
TRBV5-4	ASSLGTSGRTPGY
TRBV5-6	ASSWDGRRGQETQY
TRBV3-1/TRBV3-2	ASSLGTSGRAEQY
TRBV6-5	ASTAPSFPLVPH
TRBV19	ASSMGQTNQPQH
TRBV4-2	ASSLTGTGETQY
TRBV4-1	ASSQSYEQF
TRBV4-1	ASSQEADTEAYEQY
TRBV6-1	ASSEVGFGSPLH
TRBV6-5	ASAPNGVSEETQY
TRBV3-1/TRBV3-2	ASSQDSSSGNTIY
TRBV25-1	ASSEGLAGELSYNEQF
TRBV9	ASSVEYSSGNTIY
TRBV4-1	ASSPGGRSGTYNEQF
TRBV5-5	ASSLQESSGNTIY
TRBV27	ASSRAGAVNTEAF
TRBV6-2/TRBV6-3	ASSHRVSTDTQY
TRBV11-3	ASSPSFVAGSSYNEQF
TRBV16	ASSQSGGDSTDTQY
TRBV6-5	ASSYDQGARGAF
TRBV7-9	ASSLGTSGTPETQY
TRBV30	AWSVHSIPRKAQH
TRBV9	ASSNGQGPYEQY
TRBV9	ASSVEPTHEQY
TRBV11-2	ASSLVETQY
TRBV3-1/TRBV3-2	ASSQKKGLAGDEQF
TRBV9	ASSVFGDLGEGVQY
TRBV6-9	ASSSGGDSYEQC
TRBV4-1	ASSQDDREQETQY
TRBV20-1	SARHSYEQY
TRBV19	ASSPSGSSYNEQF
TRBV20-1	SARMNTEAF
TRBV6-5	ASSYFPGQPQH